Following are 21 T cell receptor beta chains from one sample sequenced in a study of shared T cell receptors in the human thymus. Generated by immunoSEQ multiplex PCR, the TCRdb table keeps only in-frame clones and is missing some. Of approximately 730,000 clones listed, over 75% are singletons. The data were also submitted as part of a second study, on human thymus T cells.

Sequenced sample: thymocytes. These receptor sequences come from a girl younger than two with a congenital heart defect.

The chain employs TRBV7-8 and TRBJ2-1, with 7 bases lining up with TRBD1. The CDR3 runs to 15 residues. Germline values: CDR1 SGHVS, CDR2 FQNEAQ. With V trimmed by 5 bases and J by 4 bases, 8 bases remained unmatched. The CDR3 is CASSQADRTYNEQFF. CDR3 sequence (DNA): TGTGCCAGCAGCCAGGCGGACAGGACATACAATGAGCAGTTCTTC.

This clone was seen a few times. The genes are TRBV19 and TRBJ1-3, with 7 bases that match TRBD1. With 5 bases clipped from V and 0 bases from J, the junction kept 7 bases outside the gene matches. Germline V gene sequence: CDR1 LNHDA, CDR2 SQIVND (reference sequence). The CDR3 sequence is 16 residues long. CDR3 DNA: TGTGCCAGTAGTCTGGGGACAGAGTCCTCTGGAAACACCATATATTTT. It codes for CASSLGTESSGNTIYF.

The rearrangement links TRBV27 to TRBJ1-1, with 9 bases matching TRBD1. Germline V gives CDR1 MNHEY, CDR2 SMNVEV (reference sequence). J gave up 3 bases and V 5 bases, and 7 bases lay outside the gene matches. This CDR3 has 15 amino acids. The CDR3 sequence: CASSLIRTGDTEAFF. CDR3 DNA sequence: TGTGCCAGCAGTCTGATTAGGACAGGGGACACTGAAGCTTTCTTT.

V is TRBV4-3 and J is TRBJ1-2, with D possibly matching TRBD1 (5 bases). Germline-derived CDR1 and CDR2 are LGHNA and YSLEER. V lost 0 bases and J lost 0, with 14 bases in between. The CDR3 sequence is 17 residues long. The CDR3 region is CASSQDRRTGPNYGYTF. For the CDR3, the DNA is TGCGCCAGCAGCCAAGATCGAAGAACAGGACCTAACTATGGCTACACCTTC.

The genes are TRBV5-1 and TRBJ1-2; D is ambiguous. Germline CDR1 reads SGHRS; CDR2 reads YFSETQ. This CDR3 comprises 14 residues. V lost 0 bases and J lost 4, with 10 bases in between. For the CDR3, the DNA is TGCGCCAGCAGCTTGGGTGACAAATCCTATGGCTACACCTTC. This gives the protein CASSLGDKSYGYTF.

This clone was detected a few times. This CDR3 reads CASSPPGEGSGANVLTF. CDR3 DNA sequence: TGTGCCAGCAGCCCCCCCGGGGAGGGATCTGGGGCCAACGTCCTGACTTTC. J is TRBJ2-6 and V is TRBV9; TRBD2 aligns across 7 bases. CDR1 SGDLS and CDR2 YYNGEE come from the germline V gene. J lost 1 base, V lost 4 bases, and 8 bases had no gene match. The CDR3 spans 17 residues. The full variable domain, its missing parts supplied by reference TRBV9 and TRBJ2-6, is DSGVTQTPKHLITATGQRVTLRCSPRSGDLSVYWYQQSLDQGLQFLIQYYNGEERAKGNILERFSAQQFPDLHSELNLSSLELGDSALYFCASSPPGEGSGANVLTFGAGSRLTVL.

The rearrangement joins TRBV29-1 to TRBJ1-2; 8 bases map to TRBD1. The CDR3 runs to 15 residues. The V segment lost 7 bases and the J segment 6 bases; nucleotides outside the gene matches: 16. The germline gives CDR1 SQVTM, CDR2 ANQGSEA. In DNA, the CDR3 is TGCAGCGCCCCCTGGGGGGACAGGCCTTCCGATGGCTACACCTTC. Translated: CSAPWGDRPSDGYTF. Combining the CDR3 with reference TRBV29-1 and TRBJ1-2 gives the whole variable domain SAVISQKPSRDICQRGTSLTIQCQVDSQVTMMFWYRQQPGQSLTLIATANQGSEATYESGFVIDKFPISRPNLTFSTLTVSNMSPEDSSIYLCSAPWGDRPSDGYTFGSGTRLTVV.

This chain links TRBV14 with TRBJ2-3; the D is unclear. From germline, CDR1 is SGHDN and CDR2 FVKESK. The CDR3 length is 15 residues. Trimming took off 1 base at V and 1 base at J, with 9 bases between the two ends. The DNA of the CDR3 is TGTGCCAGCAGCCAAGTACCTGGGCGCACAGATACGCAGTATTTT. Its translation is CASSQVPGRTDTQYF.

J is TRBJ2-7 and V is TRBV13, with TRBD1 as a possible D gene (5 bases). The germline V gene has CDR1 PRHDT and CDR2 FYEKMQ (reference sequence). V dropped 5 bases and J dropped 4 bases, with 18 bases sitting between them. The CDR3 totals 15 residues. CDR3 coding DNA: TGTGCCAGCAGCGGTGACAGACGCAGCATTTACGAGCAGTACTTC. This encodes CASSGDRRSIYEQYF. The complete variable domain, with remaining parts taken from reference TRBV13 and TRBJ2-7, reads AAGVIQSPRHLIKEKRETATLKCYPIPRHDTVYWYQQGPGQDPQFLISFYEKMQSDKGSIPDRFSAQQFSDYHSELNMSSLELGDSALYFCASSGDRRSIYEQYFGPGTRLTVT.

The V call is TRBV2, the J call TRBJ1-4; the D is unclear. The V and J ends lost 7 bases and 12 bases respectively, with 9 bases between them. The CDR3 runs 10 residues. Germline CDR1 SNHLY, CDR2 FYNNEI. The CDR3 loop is CASMMRELFF. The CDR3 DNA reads TGTGCCAGCATGATGCGCGAACTGTTTTTT.

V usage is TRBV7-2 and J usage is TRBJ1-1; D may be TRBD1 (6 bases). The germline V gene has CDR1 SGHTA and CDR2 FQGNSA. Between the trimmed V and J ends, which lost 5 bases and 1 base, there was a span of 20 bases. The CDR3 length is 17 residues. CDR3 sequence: CASSLLPGHRRNTEAFF. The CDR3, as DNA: TGTGCCAGCAGCCTACTACCGGGACACCGACGGAACACTGAAGCTTTCTTT.

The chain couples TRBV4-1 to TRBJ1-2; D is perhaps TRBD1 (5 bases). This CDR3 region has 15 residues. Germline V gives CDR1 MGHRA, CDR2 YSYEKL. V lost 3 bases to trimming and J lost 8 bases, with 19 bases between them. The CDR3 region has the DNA TGCGCCAGCAGCCACCCCCAGGGAAGGAATGGAGGCTACACCTTC. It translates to CASSHPQGRNGGYTF.

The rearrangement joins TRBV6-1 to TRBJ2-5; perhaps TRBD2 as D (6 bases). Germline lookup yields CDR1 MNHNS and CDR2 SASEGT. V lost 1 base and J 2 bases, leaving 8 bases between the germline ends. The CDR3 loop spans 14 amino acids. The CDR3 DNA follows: TGTGCCAGCAGTGAAGAGGAGGGACAAGAGACCCAGTACTTC. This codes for CASSEEEGQETQYF.

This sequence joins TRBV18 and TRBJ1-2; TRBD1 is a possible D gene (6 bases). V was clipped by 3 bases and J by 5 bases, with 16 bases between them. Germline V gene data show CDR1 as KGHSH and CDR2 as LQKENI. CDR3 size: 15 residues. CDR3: CASSPLQGPTYGYTF. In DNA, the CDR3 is TGTGCCAGCTCACCTTTACAGGGACCCACATATGGCTACACCTTC.

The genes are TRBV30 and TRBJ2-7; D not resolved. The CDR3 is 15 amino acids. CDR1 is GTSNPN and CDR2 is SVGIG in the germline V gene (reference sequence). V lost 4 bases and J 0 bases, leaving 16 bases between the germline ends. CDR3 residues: CAWKPTYKSSYEQYF. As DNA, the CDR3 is TGTGCCTGGAAGCCAACTTATAAGAGCTCCTACGAGCAGTACTTC.

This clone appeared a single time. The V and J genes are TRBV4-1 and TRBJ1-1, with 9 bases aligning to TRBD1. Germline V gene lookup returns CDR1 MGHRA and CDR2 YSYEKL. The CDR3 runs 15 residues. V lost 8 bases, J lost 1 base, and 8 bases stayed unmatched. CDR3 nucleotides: TGCGCCAGCCTTACAGGGGGCGCTGGGAACACTGAAGCTTTCTTT. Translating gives CASLTGGAGNTEAFF.

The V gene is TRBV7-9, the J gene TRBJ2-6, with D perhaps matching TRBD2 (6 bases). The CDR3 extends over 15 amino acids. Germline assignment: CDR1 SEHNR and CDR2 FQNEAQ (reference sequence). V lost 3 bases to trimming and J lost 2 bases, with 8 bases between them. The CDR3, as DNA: TGTGCCAGCAGCTTCGGAGGGACTGGGGCCAACGTCCTGACTTTC. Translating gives CASSFGGTGANVLTF.

Here the CDR3 reads CASSQGQTRYYNSPLHF. The CDR3, as DNA: TGTGCCAGCAGCCAAGGGCAGACAAGATACTATAATTCACCCCTCCACTTT. This chain joins TRBV14 and TRBJ1-6; the D is unclear. This CDR3 spans 17 amino acids. Germline V gene lookup returns CDR1 SGHDN and CDR2 FVKESK. The ends were cut back, 1 base at V and 3 bases at J, with 13 bases in the middle.

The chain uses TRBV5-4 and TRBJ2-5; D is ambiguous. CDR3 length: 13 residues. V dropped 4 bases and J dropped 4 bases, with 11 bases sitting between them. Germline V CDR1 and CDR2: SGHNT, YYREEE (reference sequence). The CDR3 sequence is CASSDDNGETQYF. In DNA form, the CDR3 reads TGTGCCAGCAGCGACGACAATGGAGAGACCCAGTACTTC.

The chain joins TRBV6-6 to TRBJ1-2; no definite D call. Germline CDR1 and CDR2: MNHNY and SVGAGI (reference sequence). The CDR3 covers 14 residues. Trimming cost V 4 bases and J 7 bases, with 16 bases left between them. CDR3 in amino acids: CASSSGMWLSGYTF. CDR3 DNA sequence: TGTGCCAGCAGTTCCGGGATGTGGCTGAGTGGCTACACCTTC.

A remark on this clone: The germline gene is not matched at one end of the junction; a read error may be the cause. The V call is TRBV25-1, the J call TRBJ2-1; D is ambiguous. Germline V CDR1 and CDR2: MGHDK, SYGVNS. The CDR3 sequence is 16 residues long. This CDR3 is CASSEPMITMFDERFF. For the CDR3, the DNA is TGTGCCAGCAGTGAACCTATGATAACAATGTTCGATGAGCGGTTCTTC.